What follows is one T cell receptor (beta chain) and its context. The authors' processing: The authors estimated nucleated cell counts from reference gene primer amplification. The assay was immunoSEQ multiplex PCR, and TCRdb's table has in-frame clones only and misses some. The V and J calls and clone size come from that table; D and trimming were worked out from the DNA. The sample holds around 470,000 clones, 89% seen once. The sample comes from a study of blood T cell repertoires in COVID-19. Study information: Spain, Italy and the United States supplied samples that represented acute and convalescent COVID-19.

This receptor was identified in a man between 18 and 29 years old with COVID-19, enrolled during active disease. Material: peripheral blood.

CDR3 sequence: CASSGQGRTDTQYF. The DNA of the CDR3 is TGCGCCAGCAGTGGACAGGGGCGCACAGATACGCAGTATTTT. The chain recombines TRBV10-1 with TRBJ2-3; the match to TRBD1 covers 8 bases. With V trimmed by 4 bases and J by 1 base, 1 base remained unmatched. CDR1 is WNHNN, CDR2 SYGVQD, per germline (reference sequence). This CDR3 region has 14 residues.